This T cell receptor beta chain was identified in a study of human T cells and chemical hapten exposure listed by TCRdb under 2021. About the study as a whole: For sensitization, 2% DPC in acetone was applied to a roughly 2 cm by roughly 2 cm area of upper inner arm skin. Patch testing was performed on the upper back with Finn chambers containing 0.01% DPC, and the patch tests were scored after 6 days according to International Contact Dermatitis Research Group standards. Blood samples were taken from patients before sensitization (week 0) and at 2, 6 and about 24 weeks after DPC sensitization. Libraries were pooled for sequencing, and variation in per-sample TCR yields was attributed mainly to small differences in library volumes within the pool. The mostly female patient cohort included alopecia areata with under or over 50% scalp involvement, alopecia totalis and alopecia universalis. Weekly therapeutic DPC doses were additionally applied to the scalp of patients throughout the roughly 23-week study period. Blood for TCR sequencing was provided by twenty-nine alopecia patients at one to four time points (pre-sensitization, 2, 6 and 24 weeks). This study followed changes in the peripheral blood TCR repertoire in vivo during primary and secondary sensitization of alopecia patients to the hapten diphenylcyclopropenone (DPC).

V lost 5 bases and J lost 0 bases, and the count of bases not matched to a germline gene is 2. The CDR3 runs 15 amino acids, cysteine and phenylalanine included. Kept here is only the CDR3 DNA, which spans 45 bases and is read in frame from base 1. The germline V gene provides CDR1 SGHTA and CDR2 FQGNSA. Note on this clonotype: It lacks a known antigen. The input lacks base qualities; no much larger clone sits a single base away.

The library relied on RACE. Instrument used: NextSeq 500. During library preparation, unique molecular identifiers were attached to individual cDNA molecules so that TCRs could be counted in a quantitative, reproducible way. From each blood RNA sample, both TCR alpha and TCR beta chains were sequenced. In the original analysis: A median of about 87,000 TCRs per sample was observed, with a range of roughly 23,224 to 750,000. V, J and CDR3 annotation of the TCR reads was performed with the Decombinator software suite. To make PS versus PT1 abundance plots, every sample was subsampled to the same number of TCRs (28,000). TCRs were defined as expanded if absent before sensitization and observed at least eight times at the 2-week time point. TCRdb took the public reads, trimmed them with fastp at Q25, ran MiXCR for clone calling and kept in-frame beta chains. A single entry per CDR3 protein holds the most common genes and DNA from its merged rows. The V and J calls, along with clone size, are taken from TCRdb and not from the paper's own processing. Within this sample are about 140,000 distinct CDR3 sequences, with approximately 10% of them counted one time only. The top ten clones comprise around 1.4% of the sample.

The intended sense of this specimen's time point label: patch test 2, 6 weeks after DPC sensitization. The sample's treatment or condition label, in plain terms: therapeutic diphenylcyclopropenone sensitization with weekly scalp DPC. At each patch-test visit, blood was drawn before the patch test was applied. Patients were considered eligible if aged 18 to 70, diagnosed with alopecia and deemed suitable for DPC therapy, and patients were excluded if pregnant. Total RNA was extracted from unfractionated whole blood that had been collected in Tempus Blood RNA tubes. The study at large found these results: After repeated subsampling, the strength of the expansion versus patch-test correlation and the threshold at which it became significant changed. Patch test score was positively correlated with the number of PT1 expanded TCRs, with significance at thresholds 8, 16 and 32 but not at 4. Because all patients had alopecia, a presumed autoimmune disease, the immune response of the patients might differ from that of healthy individuals. Significantly more large CDR3 similarity clusters were formed by expanded TCRs than by pre-sensitization or healthy control sets, consistent with antigen-driven responses. The number of TCRs above 1 in 1000 frequency did not change with DPC sensitization; there was no evidence of global repertoire structure alterations.

The TCR sequence derives from a woman between 50 and 59 years old with alopecia areata. Some clones in this sample may be carry-over from other donors' samples. The sample consisted of whole blood, taken in connection with sensitization to the hapten diphenylcyclopropenone (DPC). The chain couples TRBV7-2 to TRBJ2-7; a stretch of 12 junction bases matches TRBD2. The sequence in DNA is TGTGCCAGCAGCCGGACTAGCGGGGACTCCTACGAGCAGTACTTC. Translated, it reads CASSRTSGDSYEQYF.